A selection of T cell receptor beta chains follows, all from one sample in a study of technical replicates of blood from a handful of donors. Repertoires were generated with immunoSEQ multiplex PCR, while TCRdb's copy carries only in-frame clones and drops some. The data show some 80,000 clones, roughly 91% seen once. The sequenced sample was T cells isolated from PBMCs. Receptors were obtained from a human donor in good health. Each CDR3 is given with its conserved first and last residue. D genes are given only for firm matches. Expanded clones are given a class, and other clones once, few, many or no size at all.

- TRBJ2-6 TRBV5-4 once CASSLGRGSGANVLTF TGTGCCAGCAGCTTGGGTCGGGGCTCTGGGGCCAACGTCCTGACTTTC
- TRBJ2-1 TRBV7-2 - CASSPSGGSWSYNEQFF TGTGCCAGCAGCCCCTCTGGTGGGAGTTGGTCCTACAATGAGCAGTTCTTC
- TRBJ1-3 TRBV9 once CASSVDSFGNTIYF TGTGCCAGCAGCGTAGACAGTTTCGGAAACACCATATATTTT
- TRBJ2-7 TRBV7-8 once CASSLYGYEQYF TGTGCCAGCAGCTTATACGGCTACGAGCAGTACTTC
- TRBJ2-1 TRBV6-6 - CASSQPGLNNNEQFF TGTGCCAGCAGTCAACCGGGACTGAATAACAATGAGCAGTTCTTC
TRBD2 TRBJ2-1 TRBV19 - CASSRGLAGGELNEQFF TGTGCCAGTAGTCGGGGACTAGCGGGAGGTGAATTGAATGAGCAGTTCTTC
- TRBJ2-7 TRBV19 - CASSIGGAGDRGYEQYF TGTGCCAGTAGTATTGGCGGAGCGGGCGACCGAGGATACGAGCAGTACTTC
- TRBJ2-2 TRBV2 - CASIGLSTGELFF TGTGCCAGCATAGGACTCTCCACCGGGGAGCTGTTTTTT
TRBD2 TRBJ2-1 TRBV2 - CASSDFGLADNEQFF TGTGCCAGCAGTGACTTCGGACTAGCAGACAATGAGCAGTTCTTC
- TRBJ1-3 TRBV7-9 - CASSLRDTIYF TGTGCCAGCAGCTTAAGAGACACCATATATTTT
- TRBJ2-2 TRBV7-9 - CASSPSNTGELFF TGTGCCAGCAGCCCGAGCAACACCGGGGAGCTGTTTTTT
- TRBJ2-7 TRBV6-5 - CASSPRRSTYEQYF TGTGCCAGCAGCCCTAGACGGTCTACCTACGAGCAGTACTTC
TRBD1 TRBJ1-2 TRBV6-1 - CASSVDPLDRVYGYTF TGTGCCAGCAGTGTCGATCCGTTGGACAGGGTCTATGGCTACACCTTC
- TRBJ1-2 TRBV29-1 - CSTFLMGATNYGYTF TGCAGCACTTTTTTGATGGGGGCGACGAACTATGGCTACACCTTC
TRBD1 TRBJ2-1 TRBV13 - CASSLRTGRGYGNEQFF TGTGCCAGCAGCCTAAGGACGGGCAGGGGGTACGGGAATGAGCAGTTCTTC
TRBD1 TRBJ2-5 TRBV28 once CASRSIDREETQYF TGTGCCAGCAGGTCTATTGACAGGGAAGAGACCCAGTACTTC
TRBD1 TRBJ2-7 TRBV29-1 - CSVVPGFGMTGVGEQYF TGCAGCGTTGTGCCCGGTTTTGGAATGACAGGGGTAGGCGAGCAGTACTTC
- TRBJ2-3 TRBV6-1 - CASSDRRGGVTDTQYF TGTGCCAGCAGTGACCGAAGAGGGGGTGTCACAGATACGCAGTATTTT
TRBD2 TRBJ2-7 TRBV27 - CASSFSTSGYEQYF TGTGCCAGCAGTTTCTCGACTAGCGGATACGAGCAGTACTTC
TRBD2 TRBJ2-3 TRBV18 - CASSPASGIRDTQYF TGTGCCAGCTCACCGGCTAGCGGGATTCGGGATACGCAGTATTTT
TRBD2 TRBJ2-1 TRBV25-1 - CASSLAGGYNEQFF TGTGCCAGCAGTCTAGCGGGAGGATACAATGAGCAGTTCTTC
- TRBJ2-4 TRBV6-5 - CASQSGNIQYF TGTGCCAGCCAATCAGGGAACATTCAGTACTTC
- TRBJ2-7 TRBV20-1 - CSGGSSYEQYF TGCAGTGGAGGGAGCTCCTACGAGCAGTACTTC
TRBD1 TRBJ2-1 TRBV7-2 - CASSPPTGDGISEQFF TGTGCCAGCAGCCCGCCGACAGGGGATGGCATAAGCGAGCAGTTCTTC
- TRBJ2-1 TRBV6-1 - CASSEASRVQEQFF TGTGCCAGCAGTGAAGCATCCAGGGTCCAAGAGCAGTTCTTC
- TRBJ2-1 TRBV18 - CASSPLASFNEQFF TGTGCCAGCTCACCACTAGCGTCCTTTAATGAGCAGTTCTTC
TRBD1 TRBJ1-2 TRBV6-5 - CASSYLTGGAIYGYTF TGTGCCAGCAGTTACCTGACAGGGGGAGCGATCTATGGCTACACCTTC